This TCR beta chain comes out of a study of T cell repertoires in cytomegalovirus infection. Background on the study: Both recently identified HLA-C-restricted and well-studied HLA-B-restricted CMV epitopes were used in the study. In public TCR beta signatures, there were indications of both CMV infection and matching HLA type.

MiXCR was run by TCRdb on the reads, yielding one entry per CDR3 protein. The data contain 700,000 to 950,000 distinct CDR3 sequences, around a third of them seen just once; the ten biggest clones take up around 12%. The trim removed 5 bases at V and 8 bases at J, leaving 6 bases unmatched. Germline V lookup: CDR1 SGHTA, CDR2 FQGNSA. The CDR3 totals 14 residues. As concerns this clonotype: What it binds is unknown.

The chain recombines TRBV7-2 with TRBJ1-4, with 9 bases identical to TRBD1. The receptor was isolated from a human donor in good health (CMV status not recorded). Some clones in this sample may be carry-over from other donors' samples. The specimen comprised cultured CD8+ T cells from PBMCs, sampled from culture after CMV antigen stimulation. CDR3 sequence: CASSAGTGREKLFF. CDR3 in DNA: TGTGCCAGCAGCGCCGGGACAGGGAGGGAAAAACTGTTTTTT.